The clone carrying this TCR beta chain was seen only a few times. Its antigen is unidentified. Other DNA sequences in the sample encode the same CDR3. Terminally differentiated effector memory CD45RA+ cells were excluded from the naive CD8 cells, which were CD45RO-negative and positively selected for CCR7. Study donors comprised healthy, HIV-negative adults devoid of recent acute infection or vaccination. Using immunoSEQ multiplex PCR, the repertoire was profiled, and TCRdb retains in-frame clones only, with some absent. Altogether more than 2 million clones are present, just under 95% being singletons, with the ten largest covering over 1.5%. The record originates from a study of shared clonotypes between healthy human individuals. Overall study findings and caveats: Sequencing depth was a factor that was expected to affect clonotype sharing among donors. Naive CD4 clonotypes were shared across a handful of donors at roughly 5%.

The specimen sequenced was naive CD8+ T cells from PBMCs. The TCR originated in a man between 18 and 35 years old in good health. Some clones in this sample may be carry-over from other donors' samples.

The CDR3 spells CASSQVGGVTEAFF. The DNA of the CDR3 is TGCGCCAGCAGCCAAGTGGGGGGCGTTACTGAAGCTTTCTTT. The chain links TRBV4-1 to TRBJ1-1, with D possibly TRBD1 on 6 matching bases. The CDR3 runs 14 residues. The germline V and J ends were trimmed by 1 base and 5 bases, with 11 bases remaining between them. Looked up from germline, CDR1 is MGHRA and CDR2 is YSYEKL.